Listed below are T cell receptor beta chains from one sample, sequenced in a study of cytomegalovirus exposure and HLA in healthy donors. Repertoires were generated with immunoSEQ multiplex PCR, while TCRdb's copy carries only in-frame clones and drops some. The sample has about 150,000 clones; around 74% are singletons. Input material: PBMCs. These receptors came from a man aged 18 to 30 in good health and CMV-seronegative. Both conserved end residues are part of each CDR3. The D gene is left open where the match is weak. Only some rows state a clone size, as once, few, many or a class for expanded clones.

j_call: TRBJ2-6
d_call: NA
clone_size: NA
v_call: TRBV11-2
cdr3_nt: TGTGCCAGCAGCCCTAGAGGTGTCCTACGCTACCCGTCAGCCAACGTCCTGACTTTC
cdr3_aa: CASSPRGVLRYPSANVLTF

j_call: TRBJ2-7
d_call: TRBD1
clone_size: NA
v_call: TRBV4-1
cdr3_nt: TGCGCCAGCAGCCAACCGGACAGGCCCTCCTACGAGCAGTACTTC
cdr3_aa: CASSQPDRPSYEQYF

j_call: TRBJ2-3
d_call: NA
clone_size: few
v_call: TRBV7-9
cdr3_nt: TGTGCCAGCAGTTTGGGCTGGGGAGCTGGGGCAGATACGCAGTATTTT
cdr3_aa: CASSLGWGAGADTQYF

j_call: TRBJ2-7
d_call: NA
clone_size: NA
v_call: TRBV28
cdr3_nt: TGTGCCAGCAGTTTATCGTGGCAGTTACCATCCTACGAGCAGTACTTC
cdr3_aa: CASSLSWQLPSYEQYF

j_call: TRBJ1-1
d_call: NA
clone_size: once
v_call: TRBV5-1
cdr3_nt: TGCGCCAGCAGCTTGGCATGGGAGGGTACAGGGAGGCCGAACACTGAAGCTTTCTTT
cdr3_aa: CASSLAWEGTGRPNTEAFF

j_call: TRBJ1-5
d_call: TRBD1
clone_size: NA
v_call: TRBV19
cdr3_nt: TGTGCCAGTAGTACCCACAGGGGTAGCAATCAGCCCCAGCATTTT
cdr3_aa: CASSTHRGSNQPQHF

j_call: TRBJ2-7
d_call: NA
clone_size: NA
v_call: TRBV6-1
cdr3_nt: TGTGCCAGCACCGGGAATGCGGACGAGCAGTACTTC
cdr3_aa: CASTGNADEQYF

j_call: TRBJ2-2
d_call: TRBD1
clone_size: NA
v_call: TRBV13
cdr3_nt: TGTGCCAGCAGCTTAGGCCGGCTCCGACAGGGGTACACCGGGGAGCTGTTTTTT
cdr3_aa: CASSLGRLRQGYTGELFF

j_call: TRBJ2-7
d_call: TRBD2
clone_size: NA
v_call: TRBV29-1
cdr3_nt: TGCAGCGTTGCTCAAGGGAGGGGAAGCTACGAGCAGTACTTC
cdr3_aa: CSVAQGRGSYEQYF

j_call: TRBJ1-4
d_call: NA
clone_size: NA
v_call: TRBV13
cdr3_nt: TGTGCCAGCAGCTCCCACAGGGATACCGCTAATGAAAAACTGTTTTTT
cdr3_aa: CASSSHRDTANEKLFF

j_call: TRBJ2-2
d_call: TRBD1
clone_size: NA
v_call: TRBV6-5
cdr3_nt: TGTGCCAGCAGTTACTCGGCCAGGGGGTGGTCCGGGGAGCTGTTTTTT
cdr3_aa: CASSYSARGWSGELFF

j_call: TRBJ2-2
d_call: TRBD1
clone_size: NA
v_call: TRBV29-1
cdr3_nt: TGCAGCGTTGAAGATTCCAGGGGGCTAAACACCGGGGAGCTGTTTTTT
cdr3_aa: CSVEDSRGLNTGELFF

j_call: TRBJ1-2
d_call: TRBD1
clone_size: NA
v_call: TRBV4-3
cdr3_nt: TGCGCCAGCAGCCAAGAGGACAGGGCGGGTGGCTACACCTTC
cdr3_aa: CASSQEDRAGGYTF

j_call: TRBJ2-5
d_call: NA
clone_size: NA
v_call: TRBV10-1
cdr3_nt: TGCGCCAGCAGTGAGGGCGGCAAAGAGACCCAGTACTTC
cdr3_aa: CASSEGGKETQYF

j_call: TRBJ2-7
d_call: NA
clone_size: NA
v_call: TRBV5-6
cdr3_nt: TGTGCCAGCAGCTTGACAGGAGCTGGCTACGAGCAGTACTTC
cdr3_aa: CASSLTGAGYEQYF

j_call: TRBJ2-1
d_call: TRBD2
clone_size: NA
v_call: TRBV7-9
cdr3_nt: TGTGCCAGCAGCTTAGAAGCTAGCGGGGGGTCGAGCTATGAGCAGTTCTTC
cdr3_aa: CASSLEASGGSSYEQFF

j_call: TRBJ2-2
d_call: NA
clone_size: NA
v_call: TRBV5-1
cdr3_nt: TGCGCCAGCGGAGCGGTTGACCCCGCCGGGGAGCTGTTTTTT
cdr3_aa: CASGAVDPAGELFF

j_call: TRBJ2-7
d_call: NA
clone_size: NA
v_call: TRBV7-2
cdr3_nt: TGTGCCAGCAGTCCCTTTCCCGAGGGCTACGAGCAGTACTTC
cdr3_aa: CASSPFPEGYEQYF

j_call: TRBJ2-7
d_call: TRBD2
clone_size: NA
v_call: TRBV27
cdr3_nt: TGTGCCAGCAGTCCCCTCGGGAGGGGCGAGCAGTACTTC
cdr3_aa: CASSPLGRGEQYF

j_call: TRBJ1-2
d_call: NA
clone_size: few
v_call: TRBV5-4
cdr3_nt: TGTGCCAGCAGCTTGCGCGGAGCCGCTAACTATGGCTACACCTTC
cdr3_aa: CASSLRGAANYGYTF

j_call: TRBJ2-7
d_call: TRBD2
clone_size: NA
v_call: TRBV5-6
cdr3_nt: TGTGCCAGCAGCTTGGGGACTAGCGGGAGCGAGCAGTACTTC
cdr3_aa: CASSLGTSGSEQYF

j_call: TRBJ2-3
d_call: NA
clone_size: few
v_call: TRBV5-6
cdr3_nt: TGTGCCAGCAGCCACTATTATACGCAGTATTTT
cdr3_aa: CASSHYYTQYF

j_call: TRBJ2-1
d_call: TRBD2
clone_size: NA
v_call: TRBV28
cdr3_nt: TGTGCCAGCAGTTTCAAGCGGGAGGGCAATGAGCAGTTCTTC
cdr3_aa: CASSFKREGNEQFF

j_call: TRBJ1-4
d_call: NA
clone_size: NA
v_call: TRBV19
cdr3_nt: TGTGCCAGTAGTCCCTCCCGTGCAACTAATGAAAAACTGTTTTTT
cdr3_aa: CASSPSRATNEKLFF

j_call: TRBJ2-3
d_call: TRBD2
clone_size: NA
v_call: TRBV11-2
cdr3_nt: TGTGCCAGCAGCGCGGTAGCGGGCAGCACAGATACGCAGTATTTT
cdr3_aa: CASSAVAGSTDTQYF

j_call: TRBJ1-1
d_call: NA
clone_size: NA
v_call: TRBV5-1
cdr3_nt: TGCGCCAGCAGCTTCCTCCGGGACACTAACACTGAAGCTTTCTTT
cdr3_aa: CASSFLRDTNTEAFF

j_call: TRBJ1-5
d_call: TRBD1
clone_size: NA
v_call: TRBV7-2
cdr3_nt: TGTGCCAGCAGCTTGACAGGGGGTCAGCCCCAGCATTTT
cdr3_aa: CASSLTGGQPQHF

j_call: TRBJ2-7
d_call: NA
clone_size: NA
v_call: TRBV10-3
cdr3_nt: TGTGCCACCGAGGAGGGGGCGCAGGACGAGCAGTACTTC
cdr3_aa: CATEEGAQDEQYF